These T cell receptor beta chains were read from a single sample in a study of blood T cell repertoires in COVID-19. Libraries were prepared by immunoSEQ multiplex PCR; TCRdb keeps only in-frame clonotypes and omits some of them. The sample has fewer than 500,000 clones, about 87% seen once. Sequenced material: PBMCs or T cells enriched from blood (not recorded which). The receptors originated from a man aged 30 to 39 who had recovered from COVID-19. Both conserved end residues are trimmed from each CDR3. Each record gives: clone size, V gene, D gene, CDR3 protein. A D gene is named only where the DNA matches it firmly. Not every row has a clone size; where given, it reads once, few, many or a size class.

clone_size: -; v_call: TRBV7-2; d_call: -; cdr3_aa: ASAMAYEQY
clone_size: -; v_call: TRBV3-1/TRBV3-2; d_call: -; cdr3_aa: ASSHLGVQRNTEAF
clone_size: -; v_call: TRBV5-1; d_call: TRBD1; cdr3_aa: ASSLYAPGTGVIGSPLH
clone_size: -; v_call: TRBV7-9; d_call: -; cdr3_aa: ASSLTVSGSGNTIY
clone_size: -; v_call: TRBV27; d_call: -; cdr3_aa: ASSSTPRTDQPQH
clone_size: -; v_call: TRBV7-3; d_call: -; cdr3_aa: ASSLLPGMGQPQH
clone_size: -; v_call: TRBV9; d_call: -; cdr3_aa: ASSARGELF
clone_size: -; v_call: TRBV4-1; d_call: -; cdr3_aa: ASSQGQGLAGELF
clone_size: -; v_call: TRBV25-1; d_call: TRBD1; cdr3_aa: ASSSQGAGEQY
clone_size: -; v_call: TRBV11-2; d_call: -; cdr3_aa: ASSLDRADYEQY
clone_size: -; v_call: TRBV19; d_call: -; cdr3_aa: ASSPPPIARAISGNTIY
clone_size: many; v_call: TRBV7-8; d_call: -; cdr3_aa: ASSLDGQGGDQPQH
clone_size: -; v_call: TRBV10-1; d_call: TRBD1; cdr3_aa: ASSELRQGTQY
clone_size: -; v_call: TRBV11-2; d_call: TRBD2; cdr3_aa: ASSLTGLAGGTFYNEQF
clone_size: once; v_call: TRBV7-8; d_call: -; cdr3_aa: ASSLGLSGDYGYT